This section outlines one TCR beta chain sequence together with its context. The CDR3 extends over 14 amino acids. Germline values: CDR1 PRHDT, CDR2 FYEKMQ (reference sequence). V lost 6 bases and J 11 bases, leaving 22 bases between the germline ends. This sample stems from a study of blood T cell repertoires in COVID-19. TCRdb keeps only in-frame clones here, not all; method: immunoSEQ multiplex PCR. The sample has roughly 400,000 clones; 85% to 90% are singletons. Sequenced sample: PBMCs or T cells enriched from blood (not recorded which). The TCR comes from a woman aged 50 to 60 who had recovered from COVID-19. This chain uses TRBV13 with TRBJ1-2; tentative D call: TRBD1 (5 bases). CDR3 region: CASSERQTYYRYTF. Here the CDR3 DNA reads TGTGCCAGCAGTGAACGACAGACCTATTATAGATACACCTTC.